This T cell receptor beta chain derives from a study of T cell responses to AZD1222 COVID-19 vaccine. Clones were sequenced by immunoSEQ multiplex PCR, and TCRdb holds only the in-frame ones, with some missing. The sample has more than 100,000 clones; around 90% are singletons. This CDR3 has 13 residues. Trimming removed 0 bases at V and 7 bases at J, with 9 bases between. CDR1 is MNHEY and CDR2 is SVGEGT in the germline V gene. The starting material was peripheral blood, obtained on day 0 of AZD1222 vaccination. The V call is TRBV6-2 or TRBV6-3, the J call TRBJ1-1; unclear D gene. The receptor was isolated from an adult in good health. The CDR3 loop reads CASSYSLGGEAFF. The CDR3 nucleotides read TGTGCCAGCAGTTACTCTTTGGGAGGTGAAGCTTTCTTT.